These T cell receptor beta chains were read from a single sample in a study of cytomegalovirus exposure and HLA in healthy donors. Profiled with immunoSEQ multiplex PCR; TCRdb holds only in-frame clones, not every one. The table records about 190,000 clones, roughly four fifths of them present only once. Input material: PBMCs. The receptors derive from a man aged 18 to 30 in good health and CMV-seronegative. CDR3s include the opening cysteine and the closing phenylalanine or tryptophan. The D gene is left open where the match is weak. Clone sizes are given selectively: once, few, many, or a class where the clone is expanded.

J,size,D,V,DNA,CDR3
TRBJ2-7,-,TRBD2,TRBV4-3,TGCGCCAGCAGCCCGATGGGAGGCGGGGGAGTCTACGAGCAGTACTTC,CASSPMGGGGVYEQYF
TRBJ1-5,-,-,TRBV28,TGTGCCAGCAGTCCCCATTTGTCCAGTCAGCCCCAGCATTTT,CASSPHLSSQPQHF
TRBJ2-1,-,TRBD2,TRBV4-1,TGCGCCAGCAGCCAAGACCGGACTAGCTCCTACAATGAGCAGTTCTTC,CASSQDRTSSYNEQFF
TRBJ2-7,-,TRBD2,TRBV2,TGTGCCAGCAGGCCCGGACTAGTCGGACGGTCGGGCGAGCAGTACTTC,CASRPGLVGRSGEQYF
TRBJ2-7,-,-,TRBV12-5,TGTGCTAGTGGGACATCGAACTACGAGCAGTACTTC,CASGTSNYEQYF
TRBJ1-2,once,TRBD1,TRBV4-3,TGCGCCAGCAGCCAAGAGAGACAGGGCTATGGCTACACCTTC,CASSQERQGYGYTF
TRBJ1-2,-,-,TRBV10-3,TGTGCCATCAGTGAGTCCGCGATGGTTGGCTACACCTTC,CAISESAMVGYTF
TRBJ2-7,once,-,TRBV20-1,TGCAGTGCTACGCGGCCCGAGCAGTACTTC,CSATRPEQYF
TRBJ1-4,-,-,TRBV30,TGTGCCTGGAGGGGGGCGCTACCAGGTGAAAAACTGTTTTTT,CAWRGALPGEKLFF
TRBJ2-7,few,TRBD2,TRBV5-1,TGCGCCAGCAGCTTGGCCCCAGCGGGACTTACCCTCTCCTACGAGCAGTACTTC,CASSLAPAGLTLSYEQYF
TRBJ2-3,-,-,TRBV7-6,TGTGCCAGCAGCTCGCAGCCCAGGACAGAGTACACAGATACGCAGTATTTT,CASSSQPRTEYTDTQYF
TRBJ1-3,once,TRBD1,TRBV5-1,TGCGCCAGCAGCCCCGGACAGGCTGGAAACACCATATATTTT,CASSPGQAGNTIYF
TRBJ2-7,once,TRBD1,TRBV11-2,TGTGCCAGCAGCCCGACAGGGGGTTTGGACGAGCAGTACTTC,CASSPTGGLDEQYF
TRBJ2-1,-,-,TRBV7-2,TGTGCCAGCAGCTTACGCGGGAACTACAATGAGCAGTTCTTC,CASSLRGNYNEQFF
TRBJ2-4,-,TRBD1,TRBV19,TGTGCCAGTAGTCCCGGACAGGGGAACCTTAAACTTCAGTACTTC,CASSPGQGNLKLQYF
TRBJ2-1,-,-,TRBV28,TGTGCCAGCAGTCCACGCCTAGGGGGAGAAAACAATGAGCAGTTCTTC,CASSPRLGGENNEQFF
TRBJ1-3,-,-,TRBV13,TGTGCCAGCAGTTTTACCAGCTCTGGAAACACCATATATTTT,CASSFTSSGNTIYF
TRBJ2-7,-,TRBD2,TRBV6-4,TGTGCCAGCATAAGGACTAGCGGGAACTGGGAGCAGTACTTC,CASIRTSGNWEQYF
TRBJ1-2,-,TRBD1,TRBV14,TGTGCCAGCAGCCAGGGACAGGCCGGGGGCTACACCTTC,CASSQGQAGGYTF
TRBJ2-1,-,-,TRBV7-3,TGTGCCAGCAGCCTCGGGAGTGGGTCCTACAATGAGCAGTTCTTC,CASSLGSGSYNEQFF
TRBJ2-6,-,-,TRBV6-1,TGTGCCAGCAGTGAAGGGCTTCTTCGCTCTGGGGCCAACGTCCTGACTTTC,CASSEGLLRSGANVLTF
TRBJ2-3,-,-,TRBV27,TGTGCCAGCAGTTTCTCCAGGGATCCTCGTACCACAGATACGCAGTATTTT,CASSFSRDPRTTDTQYF
TRBJ1-5,few,TRBD1,TRBV4-3,TGCGCCAGCAGCCAGGGACAGTACCAGCCCCAGCATTTT,CASSQGQYQPQHF
TRBJ2-5,once,TRBD1,TRBV5-1,TGCGCCAGCAGCCAAGCCCCAGGGGGAGAGACCCAGTACTTC,CASSQAPGGETQYF
TRBJ2-1,-,TRBD1,TRBV18,TGTGCCAGCTCACCAACGGTGGCAGGGGGTGGCAATGAGCAGTTCTTC,CASSPTVAGGGNEQFF
TRBJ2-3,-,-,TRBV9,TGTGCCAGCAGCGTAGTGGGCAGGTACACAGATACGCAGTATTTT,CASSVVGRYTDTQYF
TRBJ1-4,-,TRBD1,TRBV14,TGTGCCAGCAGCCAATCAGGACAGGGGAGTGAAAAACTGTTTTTT,CASSQSGQGSEKLFF
TRBJ1-2,-,TRBD1,TRBV7-9,TGTGCCAGCAGCGTGACAGGGAGCTATGGCTACACCTTC,CASSVTGSYGYTF
TRBJ2-2,-,TRBD1,TRBV29-1,TGCAGCGTAAGGACAGGGGCAATCTCCGGGGAGCTGTTTTTT,CSVRTGAISGELFF
TRBJ2-3,few,TRBD2,TRBV6-5,TGTGCCAGCGGCCGAGCGAGCGGGGGGTCAGATACGCAGTATTTT,CASGRASGGSDTQYF
TRBJ2-3,-,-,TRBV9,TGTGCCAGCAGCGGGGGACATTCTCAGGGGGATACGCAGTATTTT,CASSGGHSQGDTQYF
TRBJ2-7,-,-,TRBV7-8,TGTGCCAGCAGCTTACTACCCCGGGTGTCCTCCTACGAGCAGTACTTC,CASSLLPRVSSYEQYF
TRBJ1-6,-,-,TRBV9,TGTGCCAGCAGCTTACAGGTCTCCTATAATTCACCCCTCCACTTT,CASSLQVSYNSPLHF
TRBJ2-7,-,TRBD2,TRBV7-2,TGTGCCAGCAGCAAGGGACTAGCGGGAGACGAGCAGTACTTC,CASSKGLAGDEQYF
TRBJ2-2,-,-,TRBV4-1,TGCGCCAGCAGCCATCCGGGGTGGGCTACCGGGGAGCTGTTTTTT,CASSHPGWATGELFF
TRBJ1-2,-,TRBD1,TRBV6-4,TGTGCCACCTCTCAATTACCGGGACAGGGGCCCTATGGCTACACCTTC,CATSQLPGQGPYGYTF
TRBJ1-2,-,TRBD1,TRBV29-1,TGCAGCGGAGCTGACAGGGACAACTATGGCTACACCTTC,CSGADRDNYGYTF
TRBJ2-2,-,-,TRBV4-3,TGCGCCAGCAGCCAAGATCCCCGCCAGACTAGTCCCACCGGGGAGCTGTTTTTT,CASSQDPRQTSPTGELFF
TRBJ2-7,-,-,TRBV6-5,TGTGCCAGCAGTCTTATGGGCAGGGCCGAGCAGTACTTC,CASSLMGRAEQYF
TRBJ2-7,-,-,TRBV28,TGTGCCAGCGCCCAGGGACACCTCAGCGCCTACGAGCAGTACTTC,CASAQGHLSAYEQYF
TRBJ1-4,-,-,TRBV15,TGTGCCACCAGCAGAGGGTCGGCAGGGATAGCTAATGAAAAACTGTTTTTT,CATSRGSAGIANEKLFF